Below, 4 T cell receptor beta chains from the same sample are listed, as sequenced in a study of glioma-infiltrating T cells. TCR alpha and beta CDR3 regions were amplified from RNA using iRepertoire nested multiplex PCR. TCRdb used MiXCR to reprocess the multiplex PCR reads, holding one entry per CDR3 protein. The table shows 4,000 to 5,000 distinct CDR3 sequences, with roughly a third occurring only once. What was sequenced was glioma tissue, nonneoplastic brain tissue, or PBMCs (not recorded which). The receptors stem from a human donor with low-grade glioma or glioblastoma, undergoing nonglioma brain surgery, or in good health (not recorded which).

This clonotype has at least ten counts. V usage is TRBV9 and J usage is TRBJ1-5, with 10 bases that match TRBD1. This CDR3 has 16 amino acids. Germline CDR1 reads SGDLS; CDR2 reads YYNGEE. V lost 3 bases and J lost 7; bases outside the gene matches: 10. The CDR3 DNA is TGTGCCAGCAGCGGATCCGGGACAGGGGAGGAGCAGCCCCAGCATTTT. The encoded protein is CASSGSGTGEEQPQHF.

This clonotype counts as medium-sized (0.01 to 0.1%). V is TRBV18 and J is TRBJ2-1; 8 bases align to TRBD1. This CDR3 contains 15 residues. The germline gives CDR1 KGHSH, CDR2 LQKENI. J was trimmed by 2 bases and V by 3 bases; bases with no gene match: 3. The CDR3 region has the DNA TGTGCCAGCTCACCCGACAGGGGAGCCTACAATGAGCAGTTCTTC. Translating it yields CASSPDRGAYNEQFF.

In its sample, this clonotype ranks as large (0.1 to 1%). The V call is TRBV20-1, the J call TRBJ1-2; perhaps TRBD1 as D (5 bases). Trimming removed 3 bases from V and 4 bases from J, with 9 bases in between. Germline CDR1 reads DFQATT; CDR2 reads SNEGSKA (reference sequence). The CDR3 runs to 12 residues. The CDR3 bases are TGCAGTGCTAGGGGGGGAATCTATGGCTACACCTTC. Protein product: CSARGGIYGYTF.

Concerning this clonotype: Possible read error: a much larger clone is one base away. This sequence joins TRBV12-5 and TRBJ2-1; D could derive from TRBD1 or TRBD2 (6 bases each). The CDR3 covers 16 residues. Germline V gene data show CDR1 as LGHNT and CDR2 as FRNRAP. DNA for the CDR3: TGTGCTAGTGGTTTCGGGGGCGGGATAGACGTTAATGGGCAGTTCTTC. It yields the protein CASGFGGGIDVNGQFF.